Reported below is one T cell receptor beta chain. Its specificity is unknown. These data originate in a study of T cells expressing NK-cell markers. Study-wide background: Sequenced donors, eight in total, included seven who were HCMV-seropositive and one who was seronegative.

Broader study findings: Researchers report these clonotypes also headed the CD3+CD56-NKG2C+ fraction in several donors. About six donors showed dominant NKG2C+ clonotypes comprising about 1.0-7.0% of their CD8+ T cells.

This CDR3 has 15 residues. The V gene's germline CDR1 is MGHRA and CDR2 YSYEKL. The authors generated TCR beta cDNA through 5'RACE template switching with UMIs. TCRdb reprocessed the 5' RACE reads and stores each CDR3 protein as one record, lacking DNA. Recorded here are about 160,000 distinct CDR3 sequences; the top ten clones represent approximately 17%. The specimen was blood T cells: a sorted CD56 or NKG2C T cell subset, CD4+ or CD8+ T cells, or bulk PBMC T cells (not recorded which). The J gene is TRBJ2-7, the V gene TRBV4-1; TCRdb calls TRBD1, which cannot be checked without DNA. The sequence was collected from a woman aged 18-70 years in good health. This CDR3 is CASSQEGFRGYEQYF.